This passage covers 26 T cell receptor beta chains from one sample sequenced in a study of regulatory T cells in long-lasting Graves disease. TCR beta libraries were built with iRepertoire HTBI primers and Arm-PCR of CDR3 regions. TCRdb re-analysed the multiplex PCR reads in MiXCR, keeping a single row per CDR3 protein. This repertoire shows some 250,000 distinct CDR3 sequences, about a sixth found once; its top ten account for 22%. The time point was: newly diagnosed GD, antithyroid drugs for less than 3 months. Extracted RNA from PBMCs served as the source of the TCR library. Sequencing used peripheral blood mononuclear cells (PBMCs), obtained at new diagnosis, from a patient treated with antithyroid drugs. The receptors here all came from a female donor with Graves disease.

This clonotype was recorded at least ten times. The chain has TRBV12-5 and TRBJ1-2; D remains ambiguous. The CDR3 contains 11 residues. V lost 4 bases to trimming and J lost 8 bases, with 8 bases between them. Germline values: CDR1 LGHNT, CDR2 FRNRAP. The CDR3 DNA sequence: TGTGCTAGTGGTTCACCAGCAGGCTACACCTTC. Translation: CASGSPAGYTF.

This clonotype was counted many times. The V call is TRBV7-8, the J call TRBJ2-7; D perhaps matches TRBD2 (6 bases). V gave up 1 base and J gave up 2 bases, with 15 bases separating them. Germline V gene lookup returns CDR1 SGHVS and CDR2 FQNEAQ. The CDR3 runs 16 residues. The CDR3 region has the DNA TGTGCCAGCAGCTTAGTAAGTCTCGGGAGTACCTACGAGCAGTACTTC. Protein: CASSLVSLGSTYEQYF.

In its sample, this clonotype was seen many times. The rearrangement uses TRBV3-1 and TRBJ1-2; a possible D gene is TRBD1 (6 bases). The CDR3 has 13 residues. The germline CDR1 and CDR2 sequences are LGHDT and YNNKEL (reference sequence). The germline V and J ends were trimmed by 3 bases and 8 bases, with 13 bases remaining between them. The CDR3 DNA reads TGTGCCAGCAGCCATTCGGGGGGCAAAGGCTACACCTTC. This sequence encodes CASSHSGGKGYTF.

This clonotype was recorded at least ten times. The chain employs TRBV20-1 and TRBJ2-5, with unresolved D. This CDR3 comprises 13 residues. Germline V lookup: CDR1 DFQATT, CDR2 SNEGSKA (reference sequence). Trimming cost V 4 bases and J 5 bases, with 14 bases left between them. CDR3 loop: CSAILPPGETQYF. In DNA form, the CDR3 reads TGCAGTGCTATTTTACCGCCCGGGGAGACCCAGTACTTC.

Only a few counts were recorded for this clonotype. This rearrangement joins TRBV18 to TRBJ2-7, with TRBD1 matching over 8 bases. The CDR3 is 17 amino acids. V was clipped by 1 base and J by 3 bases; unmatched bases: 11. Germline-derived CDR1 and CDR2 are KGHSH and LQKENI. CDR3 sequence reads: CASSPLNNQGQGYEQYF. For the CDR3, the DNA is TGTGCCAGCTCACCACTGAATAACCAAGGACAGGGCTACGAGCAGTACTTC. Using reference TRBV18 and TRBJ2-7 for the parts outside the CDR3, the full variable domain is NAGVMQNPRHLVRRRGQEARLRCSPMKGHSHVYWYRQLPEEGLKFMVYLQKENIIDESGMPKERFSAEFPKEGPSILRIQQVVRGDSAAYFCASSPLNNQGQGYEQYFGPGTRLTVT.

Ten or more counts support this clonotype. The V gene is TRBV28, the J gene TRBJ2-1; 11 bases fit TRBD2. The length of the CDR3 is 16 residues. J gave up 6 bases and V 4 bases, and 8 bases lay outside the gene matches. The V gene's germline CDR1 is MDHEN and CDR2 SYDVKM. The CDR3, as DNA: TGTGCCAGCAGTTCGTTGATAGCGGGAGGGTTCAATGAGCAGTTCTTC. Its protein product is CASSSLIAGGFNEQFF.

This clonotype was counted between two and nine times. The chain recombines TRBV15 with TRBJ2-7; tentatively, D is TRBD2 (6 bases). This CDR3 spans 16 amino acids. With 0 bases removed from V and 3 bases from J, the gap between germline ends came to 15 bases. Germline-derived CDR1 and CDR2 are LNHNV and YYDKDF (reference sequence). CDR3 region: CATSRDQTSSLYEQYF. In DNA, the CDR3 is TGTGCCACCAGCAGAGATCAAACTAGCAGCCTCTACGAGCAGTACTTC. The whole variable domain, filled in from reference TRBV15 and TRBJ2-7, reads DAMVIQNPRYQVTQFGKPVTLSCSQTLNHNVMYWYQQKSSQAPKLLFHYYDKDFNNEADTPDNFQSRRPNTSFCFLDIRSPGLGDTAMYLCATSRDQTSSLYEQYFGPGTRLTVT.

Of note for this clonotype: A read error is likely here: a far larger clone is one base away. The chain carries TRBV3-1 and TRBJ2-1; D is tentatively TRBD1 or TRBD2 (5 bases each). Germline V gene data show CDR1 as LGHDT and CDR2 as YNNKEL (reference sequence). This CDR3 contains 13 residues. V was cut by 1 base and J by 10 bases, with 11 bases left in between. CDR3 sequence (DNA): TGTGCCAGCAGCCAAGTTTTGAGGGACGAGCAGTTCTTC. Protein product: CASSQVLRDEQFF.

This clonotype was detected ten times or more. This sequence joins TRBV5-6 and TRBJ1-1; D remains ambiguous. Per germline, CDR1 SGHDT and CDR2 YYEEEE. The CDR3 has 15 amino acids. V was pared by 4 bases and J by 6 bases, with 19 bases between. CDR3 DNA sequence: TGTGCCAGCAGCGATCCGTCCGGACCCCCGTCTGAAGCTTTCTTT. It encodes CASSDPSGPPSEAFF.

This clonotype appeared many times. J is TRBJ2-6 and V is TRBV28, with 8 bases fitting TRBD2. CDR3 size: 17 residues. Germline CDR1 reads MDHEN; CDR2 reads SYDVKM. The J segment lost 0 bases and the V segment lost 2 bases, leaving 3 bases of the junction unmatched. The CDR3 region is CASSLRLAGSGANVLTF. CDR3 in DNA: TGTGCCAGCAGTTTAAGGCTAGCGGGCTCTGGGGCCAACGTCCTGACTTTC. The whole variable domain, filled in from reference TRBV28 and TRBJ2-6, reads DVKVTQSSRYLVKRTGEKVFLECVQDMDHENMFWYRQDPGLGLRLIYFSYDVKMKEKGDIPEGYSVSREKKERFSLILESASTNQTSMYLCASSLRLAGSGANVLTFGAGSRLTVL.

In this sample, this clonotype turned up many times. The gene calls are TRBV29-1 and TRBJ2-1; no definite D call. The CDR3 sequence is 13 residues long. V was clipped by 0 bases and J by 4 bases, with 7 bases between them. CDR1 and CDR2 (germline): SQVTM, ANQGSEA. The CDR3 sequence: CSVEDTVYNEQFF. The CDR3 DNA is TGCAGCGTTGAAGACACGGTTTACAATGAGCAGTTCTTC.

The CDR3, as DNA: TGCAGTGCTAGCCCCGGGGCAGGGGGTGACGAGACCCAGTACTTC. Protein: CSASPGAGGDETQYF. The chain carries TRBV20-1 and TRBJ2-5; 7 bases match TRBD1. CDR1 DFQATT and CDR2 SNEGSKA come from the germline V gene (reference sequence). Trimming at V came to 3 bases and at J to 5 bases, leaving 12 bases not matched to a gene. The CDR3 covers 15 residues.

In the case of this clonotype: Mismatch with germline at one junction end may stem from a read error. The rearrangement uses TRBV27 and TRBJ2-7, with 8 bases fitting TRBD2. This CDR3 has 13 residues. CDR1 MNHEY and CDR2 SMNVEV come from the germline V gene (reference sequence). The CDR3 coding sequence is TGTGCCAGCAGTCAGGAGGGGACTAGAGAGCGGTACTTC. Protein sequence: CASSQEGTRERYF.

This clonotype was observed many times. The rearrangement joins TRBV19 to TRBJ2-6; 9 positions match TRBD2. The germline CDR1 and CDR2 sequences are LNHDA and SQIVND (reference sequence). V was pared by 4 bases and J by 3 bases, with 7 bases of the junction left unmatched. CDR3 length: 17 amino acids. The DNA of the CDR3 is TGTGCCAGTAGTACCGGAGCGGGGGGTAGTGGGGCCAACGTCCTGACTTTC. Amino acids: CASSTGAGGSGANVLTF.

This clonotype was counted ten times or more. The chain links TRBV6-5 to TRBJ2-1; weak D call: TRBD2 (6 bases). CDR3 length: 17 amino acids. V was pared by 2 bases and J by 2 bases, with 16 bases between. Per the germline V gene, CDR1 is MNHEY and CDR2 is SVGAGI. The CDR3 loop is CASSYTAPSATYNEQFF. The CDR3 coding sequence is TGTGCCAGCAGTTACACGGCGCCTAGCGCGACCTACAATGAGCAGTTCTTC.

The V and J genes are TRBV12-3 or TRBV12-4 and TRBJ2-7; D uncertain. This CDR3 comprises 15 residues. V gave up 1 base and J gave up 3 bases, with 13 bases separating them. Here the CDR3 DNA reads TGTGCCAGCAGTTTAGGGCCGGTAAACTACTACGAGCAGTACTTC. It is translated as CASSLGPVNYYEQYF.

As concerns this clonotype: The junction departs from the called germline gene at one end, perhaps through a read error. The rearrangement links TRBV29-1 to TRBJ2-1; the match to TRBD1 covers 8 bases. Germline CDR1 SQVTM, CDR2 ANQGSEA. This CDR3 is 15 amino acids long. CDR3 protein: CSAQVGTGGGNEQFF. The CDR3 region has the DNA TGCAGCGCCCAGGTCGGGACAGGTGGGGGCAATGAGCAGTTTTTC.

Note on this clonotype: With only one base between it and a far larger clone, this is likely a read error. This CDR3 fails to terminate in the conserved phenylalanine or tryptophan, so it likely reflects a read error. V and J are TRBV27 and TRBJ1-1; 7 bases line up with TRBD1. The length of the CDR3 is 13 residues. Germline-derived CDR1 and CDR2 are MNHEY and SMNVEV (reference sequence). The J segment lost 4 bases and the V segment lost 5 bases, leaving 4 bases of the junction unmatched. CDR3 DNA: TGTGCCAGCAGTGTAGACAGGGTCACTGAAGCTTTCCTT. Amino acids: CASSVDRVTEAFL.

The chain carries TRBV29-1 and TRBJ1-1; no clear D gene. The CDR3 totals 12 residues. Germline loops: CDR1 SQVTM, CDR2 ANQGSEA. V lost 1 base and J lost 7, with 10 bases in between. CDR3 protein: CSVEGGRNEAFF. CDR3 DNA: TGCAGCGTTGAAGGAGGGAGGAATGAAGCTTTCTTT.

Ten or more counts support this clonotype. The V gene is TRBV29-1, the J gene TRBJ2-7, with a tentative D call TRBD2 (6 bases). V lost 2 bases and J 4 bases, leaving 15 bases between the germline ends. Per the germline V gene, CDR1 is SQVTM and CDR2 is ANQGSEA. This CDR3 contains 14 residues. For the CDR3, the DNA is TGCAGCGTTGAAATACCGGGACTGACTTACGAGCAGTACTTC. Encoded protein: CSVEIPGLTYEQYF.

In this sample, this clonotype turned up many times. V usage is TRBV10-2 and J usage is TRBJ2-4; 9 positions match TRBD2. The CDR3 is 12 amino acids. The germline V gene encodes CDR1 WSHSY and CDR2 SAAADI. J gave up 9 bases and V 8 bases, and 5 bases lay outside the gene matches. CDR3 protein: CASGGLARIQYF. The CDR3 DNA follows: TGCGCCAGCGGAGGACTAGCGCGCATTCAGTACTTC.

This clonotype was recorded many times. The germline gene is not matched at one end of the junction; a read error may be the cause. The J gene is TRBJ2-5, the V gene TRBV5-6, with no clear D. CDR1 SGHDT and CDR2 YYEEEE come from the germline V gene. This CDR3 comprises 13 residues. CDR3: CASSLGALEAQYF. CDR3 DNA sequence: TGTGCCAGCAGCTTGGGAGCTTTAGAGGCCCAGTACTTC.

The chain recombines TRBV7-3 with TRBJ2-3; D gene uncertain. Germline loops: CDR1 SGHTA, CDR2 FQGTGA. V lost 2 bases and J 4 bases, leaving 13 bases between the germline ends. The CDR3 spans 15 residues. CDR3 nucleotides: TGTGCCAGCAGCTTATATATGGGTTTGGCAGATACGCAGTATTTT. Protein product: CASSLYMGLADTQYF.

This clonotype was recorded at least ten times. This chain's CDR3 is CATSRDRGAETQYF. Written as DNA, the CDR3 is TGTGCCACCAGCAGAGACAGGGGGGCGGAGACCCAGTACTTC. V usage is TRBV15 and J usage is TRBJ2-5, with D possibly TRBD1 on 7 matching bases. The CDR3 covers 14 residues. Trimming shortened V by 0 bases and J by 5 bases, and 10 bases separated the two germline ends. Germline V CDR1 and CDR2: LNHNV, YYDKDF (reference sequence).

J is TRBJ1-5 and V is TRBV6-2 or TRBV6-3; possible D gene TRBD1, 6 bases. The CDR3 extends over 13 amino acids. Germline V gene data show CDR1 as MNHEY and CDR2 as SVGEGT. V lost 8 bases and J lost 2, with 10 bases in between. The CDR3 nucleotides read TGTGCCAGCGGGGGACACCGCAATCAGCCCCAGCATTTT. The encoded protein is CASGGHRNQPQHF.

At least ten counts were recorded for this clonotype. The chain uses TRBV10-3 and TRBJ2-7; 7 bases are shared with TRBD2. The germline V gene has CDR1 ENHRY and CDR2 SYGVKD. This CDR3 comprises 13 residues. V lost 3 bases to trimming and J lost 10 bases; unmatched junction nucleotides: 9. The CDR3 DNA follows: TGTGCCATCAGTGATCTAGCGGCCTCCACCCAGTACTTC. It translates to CAISDLAASTQYF.